This T cell receptor beta chain was captured by sequencing in a study of blood T cell repertoires in COVID-19. Study-wide background: Collection of acute and convalescent COVID-19 samples took place in the United States, Italy and Spain. PBMCs, B-cell-depleted T cells, or T cells were the source of the cDNA or gDNA that made up the material.

Only in-frame clones appear in the TCRdb table, and some are missing; sequencing was by immunoSEQ multiplex PCR. Seen here are tens of thousands of clones, roughly 90% observed once, and the top ten hold roughly 8.7%. With 8 bases clipped from V and 2 bases from J, the junction kept 5 bases outside the gene matches. The V gene's germline CDR1 is KGHDR and CDR2 SFDVKD. This CDR3 region has 13 residues. The sequenced sample consisted of peripheral blood. The clonotype comes from a man between 25 and 39 years old with acute or convalescent COVID-19. This chain connects TRBV24-1 to TRBJ2-7, with TRBD2 matching over 7 bases. CDR3 in DNA: TGTGCCACCATGGGGGGGGTCGCCTACGAGCAGTACTTC. Protein: CATMGGVAYEQYF.